This note documents a single T cell receptor (beta chain) sequence. This clone may be a read error of a much larger clone one base away. An equimolar mix of two oligonucleotides served as the beta constant-region primer for TRBC1 and TRBC2. TCRdb used MiXCR to reprocess the UMI-ligation and nested PCR reads, holding one entry per CDR3 protein. Of 100,000 or so distinct CDR3 sequences in the sample, about 7% were seen once. The sample originates from a study of naive and memory T cell subsets. This CDR3 has 13 amino acids. The germline gives CDR1 GTSNPN, CDR2 SVGIG (reference sequence). Trimming took 2 bases from V and 8 from J, leaving 13 bases between them.

The source is a human donor in good health. V usage is TRBV30 and J usage is TRBJ2-1, with a possible D match to TRBD2 (5 bases). Source material: central memory CD4+ T cells from blood. The CDR3 loop is CAWSIMTTDEQFF. CDR3 bases: TGTGCCTGGAGTATCATGACTACCGATGAGCAGTTCTTC.